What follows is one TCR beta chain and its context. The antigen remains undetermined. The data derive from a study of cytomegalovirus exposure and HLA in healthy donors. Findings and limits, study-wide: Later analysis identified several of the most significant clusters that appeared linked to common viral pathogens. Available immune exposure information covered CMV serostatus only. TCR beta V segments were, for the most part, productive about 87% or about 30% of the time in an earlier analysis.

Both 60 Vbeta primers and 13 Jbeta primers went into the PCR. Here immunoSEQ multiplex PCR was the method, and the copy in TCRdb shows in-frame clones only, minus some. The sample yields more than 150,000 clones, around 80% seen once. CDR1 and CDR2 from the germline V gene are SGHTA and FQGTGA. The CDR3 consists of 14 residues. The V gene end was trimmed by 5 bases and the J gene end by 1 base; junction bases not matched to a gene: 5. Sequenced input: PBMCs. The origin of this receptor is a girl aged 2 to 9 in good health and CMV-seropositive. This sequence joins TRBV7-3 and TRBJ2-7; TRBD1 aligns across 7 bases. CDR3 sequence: CASSLTGTSYEQYF. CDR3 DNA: TGTGCCAGCAGCCTGACAGGGACATCCTACGAGCAGTACTTC. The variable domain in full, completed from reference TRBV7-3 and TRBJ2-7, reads GAGVSQTPSNKVTEKGKYVELRCDPISGHTALYWYRQSLGQGPEFLIYFQGTGAADDSGLPNDRFFAVRPEGSVSTLKIQRTERGDSAVYLCASSLTGTSYEQYFGPGTRLTVT.